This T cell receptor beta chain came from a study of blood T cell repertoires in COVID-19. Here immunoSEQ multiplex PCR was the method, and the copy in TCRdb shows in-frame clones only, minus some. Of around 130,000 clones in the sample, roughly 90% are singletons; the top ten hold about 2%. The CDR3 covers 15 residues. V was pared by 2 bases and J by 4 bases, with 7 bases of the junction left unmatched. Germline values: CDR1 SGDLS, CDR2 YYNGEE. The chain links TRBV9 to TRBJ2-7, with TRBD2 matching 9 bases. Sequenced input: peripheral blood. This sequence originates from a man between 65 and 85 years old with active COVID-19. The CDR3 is CASSVSSGSTYEQYF. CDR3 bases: TGTGCCAGCAGCGTGAGTAGCGGGAGCACTTACGAGCAGTACTTC.